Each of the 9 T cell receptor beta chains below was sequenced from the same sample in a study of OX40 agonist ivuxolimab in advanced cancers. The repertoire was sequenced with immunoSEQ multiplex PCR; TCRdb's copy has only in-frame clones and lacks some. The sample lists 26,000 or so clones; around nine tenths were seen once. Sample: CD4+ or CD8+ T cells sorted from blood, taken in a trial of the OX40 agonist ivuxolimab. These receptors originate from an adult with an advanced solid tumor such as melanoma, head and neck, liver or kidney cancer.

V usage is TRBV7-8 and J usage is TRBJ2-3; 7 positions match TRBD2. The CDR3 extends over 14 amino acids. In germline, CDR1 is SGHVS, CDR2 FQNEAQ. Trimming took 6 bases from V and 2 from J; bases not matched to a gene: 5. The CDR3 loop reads CASRWGGDTDTQYF. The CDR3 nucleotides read TGTGCCAGCAGGTGGGGGGGTGACACAGATACGCAGTATTTT.

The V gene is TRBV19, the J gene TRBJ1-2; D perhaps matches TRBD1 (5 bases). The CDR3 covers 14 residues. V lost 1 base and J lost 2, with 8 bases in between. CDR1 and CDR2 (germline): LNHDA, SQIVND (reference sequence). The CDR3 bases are TGTGCCAGTAGTATAGTGGCAGGGAACTATGGCTACACCTTC. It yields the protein CASSIVAGNYGYTF.

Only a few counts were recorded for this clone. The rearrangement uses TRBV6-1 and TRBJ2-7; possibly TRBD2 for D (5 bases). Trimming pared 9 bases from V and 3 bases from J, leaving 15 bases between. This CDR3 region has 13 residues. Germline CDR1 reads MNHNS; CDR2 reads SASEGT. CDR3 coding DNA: TGTGCCAGTTCGGGGTTAAGAATCTACGAGCAGTACTTC. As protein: CASSGLRIYEQYF.

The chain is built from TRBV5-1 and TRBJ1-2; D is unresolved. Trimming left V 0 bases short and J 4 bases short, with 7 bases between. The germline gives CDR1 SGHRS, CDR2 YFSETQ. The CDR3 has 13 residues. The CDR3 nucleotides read TGCGCCAGCAGCTTGGACCAGTCCTATGGCTACACCTTC. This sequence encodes CASSLDQSYGYTF.

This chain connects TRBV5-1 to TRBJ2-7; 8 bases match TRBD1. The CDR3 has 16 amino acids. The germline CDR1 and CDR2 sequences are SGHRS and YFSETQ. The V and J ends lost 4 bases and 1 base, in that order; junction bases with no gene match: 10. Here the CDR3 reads CASSGAGQGGSYEQYF. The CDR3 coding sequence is TGCGCCAGCAGCGGCGCAGGACAGGGAGGATCCTACGAGCAGTACTTC.

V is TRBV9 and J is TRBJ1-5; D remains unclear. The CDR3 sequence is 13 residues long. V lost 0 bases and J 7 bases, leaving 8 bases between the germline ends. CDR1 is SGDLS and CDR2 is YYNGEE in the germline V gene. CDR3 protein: CASSVGGEQPQHF. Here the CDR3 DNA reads TGTGCCAGCAGCGTAGGGGGAGAACAGCCCCAGCATTTT.

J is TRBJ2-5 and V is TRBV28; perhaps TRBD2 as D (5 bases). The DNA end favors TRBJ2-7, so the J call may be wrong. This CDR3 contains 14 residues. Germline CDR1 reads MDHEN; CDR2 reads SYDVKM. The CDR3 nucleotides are TGTGCCAGCAGTTTATGGGACTGGGCCTACGAGCAGTACTTC. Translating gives CASSLWDWAYEQYF.

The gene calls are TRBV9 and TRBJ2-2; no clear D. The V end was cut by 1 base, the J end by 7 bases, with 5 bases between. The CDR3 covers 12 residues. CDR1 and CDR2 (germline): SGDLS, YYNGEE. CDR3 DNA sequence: TGTGCCAGCAGCGTAAGTTACGGGGAGCTGTTTTTT. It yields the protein CASSVSYGELFF.

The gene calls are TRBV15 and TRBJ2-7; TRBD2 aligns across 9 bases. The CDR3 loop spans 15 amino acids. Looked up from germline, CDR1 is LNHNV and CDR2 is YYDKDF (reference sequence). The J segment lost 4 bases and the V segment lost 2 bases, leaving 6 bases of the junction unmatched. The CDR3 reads CATSRPTSGSYEQYF. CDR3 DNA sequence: TGTGCCACCAGCAGACCTACTAGCGGGTCTTACGAGCAGTACTTC.